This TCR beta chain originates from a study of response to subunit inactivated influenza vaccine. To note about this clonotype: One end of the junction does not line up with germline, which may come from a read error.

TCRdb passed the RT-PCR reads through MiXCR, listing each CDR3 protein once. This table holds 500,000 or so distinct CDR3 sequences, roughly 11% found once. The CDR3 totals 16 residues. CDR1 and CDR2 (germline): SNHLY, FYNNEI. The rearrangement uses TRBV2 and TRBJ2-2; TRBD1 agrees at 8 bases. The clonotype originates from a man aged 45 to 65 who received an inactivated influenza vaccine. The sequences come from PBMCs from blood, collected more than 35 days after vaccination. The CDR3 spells CASSEGQGANTWELFF. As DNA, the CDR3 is TGTGCCAGCAGTGAAGGGCAGGGGGCGAACACCTGGGAGCTGTTTTTT.